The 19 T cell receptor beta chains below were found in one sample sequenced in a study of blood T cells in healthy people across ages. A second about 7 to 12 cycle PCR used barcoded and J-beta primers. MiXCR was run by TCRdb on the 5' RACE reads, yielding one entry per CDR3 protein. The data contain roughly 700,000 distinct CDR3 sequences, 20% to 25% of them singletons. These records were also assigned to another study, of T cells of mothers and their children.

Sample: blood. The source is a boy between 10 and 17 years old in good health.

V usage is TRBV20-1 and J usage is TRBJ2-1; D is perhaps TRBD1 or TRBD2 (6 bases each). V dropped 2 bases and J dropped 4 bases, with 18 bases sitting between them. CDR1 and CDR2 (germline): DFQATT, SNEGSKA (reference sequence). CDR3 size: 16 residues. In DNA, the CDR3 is TGCAGTGCTAGACGGGGGCCGGTTGCTGCTTACAATGAGCAGTTCTTC. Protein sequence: CSARRGPVAAYNEQFF.

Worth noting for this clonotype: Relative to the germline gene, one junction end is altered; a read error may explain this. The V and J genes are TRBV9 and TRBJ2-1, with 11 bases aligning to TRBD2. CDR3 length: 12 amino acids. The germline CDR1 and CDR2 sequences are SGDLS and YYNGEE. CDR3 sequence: CASSPTSGSKIF. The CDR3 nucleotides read TGTGCCAGCAGCCCCACTAGCGGGAGTAAGATCTTC.

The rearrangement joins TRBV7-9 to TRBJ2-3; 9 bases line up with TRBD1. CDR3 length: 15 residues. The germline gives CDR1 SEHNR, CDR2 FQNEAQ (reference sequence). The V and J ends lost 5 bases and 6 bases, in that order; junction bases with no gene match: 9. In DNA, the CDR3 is TGTGCCAGCAGCCCCACTACAGGGGGCAAGGATACGCAGTATTTT. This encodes CASSPTTGGKDTQYF.

In DNA form, the CDR3 reads TGTGCCAGCAGTTCGCCGGGACTCGAGGTTCCAGATACGCAGTATTTT. It yields the protein CASSSPGLEVPDTQYF. This sequence joins TRBV6-6 and TRBJ2-3, with D perhaps matching TRBD2 (6 bases). Per germline, CDR1 MNHNY and CDR2 SVGAGI (reference sequence). The V gene lost 4 bases and the J gene lost 4 bases, with 18 bases spanning the gap. The CDR3 runs to 16 residues.

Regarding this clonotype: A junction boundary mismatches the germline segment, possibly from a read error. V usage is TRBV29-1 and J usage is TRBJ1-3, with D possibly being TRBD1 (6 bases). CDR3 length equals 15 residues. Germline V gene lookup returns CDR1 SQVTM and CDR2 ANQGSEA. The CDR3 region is CSVDLQGGSGTTIYF. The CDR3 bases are TGCAGCGTTGACTTACAGGGAGGCTCTGGAACCACCATATATTTT.

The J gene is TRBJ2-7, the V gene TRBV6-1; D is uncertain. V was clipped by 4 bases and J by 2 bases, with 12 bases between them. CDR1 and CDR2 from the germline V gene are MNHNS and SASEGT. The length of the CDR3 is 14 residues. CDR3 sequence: CASSGQISTYEQYF. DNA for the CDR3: TGTGCCAGCAGTGGGCAGATATCGACCTACGAGCAGTACTTC.

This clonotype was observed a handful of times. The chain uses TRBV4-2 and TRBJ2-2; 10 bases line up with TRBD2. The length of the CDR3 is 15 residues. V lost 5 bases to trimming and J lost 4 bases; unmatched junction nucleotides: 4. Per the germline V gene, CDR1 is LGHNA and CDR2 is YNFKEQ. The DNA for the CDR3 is TGTGCCAGCAGCGAACGACTAGCGGGCACCGGGGAGCTGTTTTTT. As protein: CASSERLAGTGELFF.

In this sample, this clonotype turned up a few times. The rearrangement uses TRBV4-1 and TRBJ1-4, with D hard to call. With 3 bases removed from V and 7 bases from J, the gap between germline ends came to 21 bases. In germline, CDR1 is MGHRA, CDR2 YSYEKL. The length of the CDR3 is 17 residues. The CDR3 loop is CASSQQRVWVIPEKLFF. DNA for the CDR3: TGCGCCAGCAGCCAGCAAAGGGTCTGGGTAATTCCTGAAAAACTGTTTTTT.

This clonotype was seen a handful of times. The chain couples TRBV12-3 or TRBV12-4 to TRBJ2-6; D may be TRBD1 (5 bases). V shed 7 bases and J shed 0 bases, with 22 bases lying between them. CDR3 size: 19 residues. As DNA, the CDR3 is TGTGCCAGCATCCTAGGGTCAGGGAAAATTTACTCTGGGGCCAACGTCCTGACTTTC. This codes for CASILGSGKIYSGANVLTF.

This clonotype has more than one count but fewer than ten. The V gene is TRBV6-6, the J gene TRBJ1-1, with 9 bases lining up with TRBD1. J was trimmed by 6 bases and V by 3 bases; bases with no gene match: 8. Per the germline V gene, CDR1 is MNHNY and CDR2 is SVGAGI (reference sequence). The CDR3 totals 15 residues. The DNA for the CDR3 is TGTGCCAGCAGTTATCCGGGACAGGGTGTCGCTGAAGCTTTCTTT. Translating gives CASSYPGQGVAEAFF.

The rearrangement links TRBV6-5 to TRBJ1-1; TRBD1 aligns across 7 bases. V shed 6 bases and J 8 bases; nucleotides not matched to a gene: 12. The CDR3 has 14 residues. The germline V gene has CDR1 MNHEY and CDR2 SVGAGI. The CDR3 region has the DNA TGTGCCAGCAGCAGACAGGGTTCTGCTCCAGAAGCTTTCTTT. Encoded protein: CASSRQGSAPEAFF.

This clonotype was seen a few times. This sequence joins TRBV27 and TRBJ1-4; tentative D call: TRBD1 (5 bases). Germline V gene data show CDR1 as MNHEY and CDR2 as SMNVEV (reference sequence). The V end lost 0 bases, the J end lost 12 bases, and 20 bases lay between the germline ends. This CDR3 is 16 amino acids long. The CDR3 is CASSLSIDSIERELFF. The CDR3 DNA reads TGTGCCAGCAGTTTATCGATTGACAGTATAGAGCGGGAACTGTTTTTT. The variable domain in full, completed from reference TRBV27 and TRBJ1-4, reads EAQVTQNPRYLITVTGKKLTVTCSQNMNHEYMSWYRQDPGLGLRQIYYSMNVEVTDKGDVPEGYKVSRKEKRNFPLILESPSPNQTSLYFCASSLSIDSIERELFFGSGTQLSVL.

DNA of the CDR3: TGTGCCAGCAGCTTAGTTTGGACAGGGAGCCTTCCTGACGAGCAGTACTTC. Protein product: CASSLVWTGSLPDEQYF. The J gene is TRBJ2-7, the V gene TRBV7-9; TRBD1 matches 8 bases. Germline trimming cut 1 base from V and 5 bases from J; bases unmatched to any gene: 13. The CDR3 covers 17 residues. The germline gives CDR1 SEHNR, CDR2 FQNEAQ (reference sequence).

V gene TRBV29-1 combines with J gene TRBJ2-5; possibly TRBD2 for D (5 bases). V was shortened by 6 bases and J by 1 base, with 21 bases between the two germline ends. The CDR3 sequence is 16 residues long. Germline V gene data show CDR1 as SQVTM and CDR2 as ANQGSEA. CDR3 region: CSVLPGRLGGQETQYF. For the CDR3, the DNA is TGCAGCGTCCTCCCGGGAAGGCTTGGAGGCCAAGAGACCCAGTACTTC.

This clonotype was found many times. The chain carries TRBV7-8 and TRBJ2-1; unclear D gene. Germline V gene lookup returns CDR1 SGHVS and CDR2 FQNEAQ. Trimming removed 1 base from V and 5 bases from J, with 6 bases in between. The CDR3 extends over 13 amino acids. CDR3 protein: CASSLDRNNEQFF. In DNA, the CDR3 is TGTGCCAGCAGCTTAGATAGAAACAATGAGCAGTTCTTC.

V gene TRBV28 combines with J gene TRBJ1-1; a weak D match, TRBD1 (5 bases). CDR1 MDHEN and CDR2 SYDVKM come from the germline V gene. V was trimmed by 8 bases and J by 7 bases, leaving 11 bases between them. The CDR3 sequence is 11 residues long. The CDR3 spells CASLRGFEAFF. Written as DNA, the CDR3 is TGTGCCAGCCTTAGGGGTTTTGAAGCTTTCTTT. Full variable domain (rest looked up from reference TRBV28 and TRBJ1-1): DVKVTQSSRYLVKRTGEKVFLECVQDMDHENMFWYRQDPGLGLRLIYFSYDVKMKEKGDIPEGYSVSREKKERFSLILESASTNQTSMYLCASLRGFEAFFGQGTRLTVV.

In nucleotides, the CDR3 is TGCGCCAGCAGCTTGCAGTCGAACTATGGCTACACCTTC. Residues: CASSLQSNYGYTF. The V gene is TRBV5-1, the J gene TRBJ1-2; D is undetermined. V was trimmed by 1 base and J by 2 bases, leaving 6 bases between them. The CDR3 has 13 amino acids. Germline assignment: CDR1 SGHRS and CDR2 YFSETQ.

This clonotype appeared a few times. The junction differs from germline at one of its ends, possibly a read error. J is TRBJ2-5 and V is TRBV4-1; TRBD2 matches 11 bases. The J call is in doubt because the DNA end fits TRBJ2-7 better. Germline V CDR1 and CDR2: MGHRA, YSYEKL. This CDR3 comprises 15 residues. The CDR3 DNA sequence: TGCGCCAACAGCCAAACTAGCGGGGGCTCCTACGAGCAGTACTTC. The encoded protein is CANSQTSGGSYEQYF.

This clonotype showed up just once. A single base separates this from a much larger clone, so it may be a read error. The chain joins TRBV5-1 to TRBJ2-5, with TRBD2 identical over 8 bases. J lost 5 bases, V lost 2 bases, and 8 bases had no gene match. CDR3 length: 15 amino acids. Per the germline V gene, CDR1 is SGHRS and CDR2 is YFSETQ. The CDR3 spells CASSFASGSHETQYF. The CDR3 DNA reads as TGCGCCAGCAGCTTCGCTAGCGGGTCACATGAGACCCAGTACTTC.